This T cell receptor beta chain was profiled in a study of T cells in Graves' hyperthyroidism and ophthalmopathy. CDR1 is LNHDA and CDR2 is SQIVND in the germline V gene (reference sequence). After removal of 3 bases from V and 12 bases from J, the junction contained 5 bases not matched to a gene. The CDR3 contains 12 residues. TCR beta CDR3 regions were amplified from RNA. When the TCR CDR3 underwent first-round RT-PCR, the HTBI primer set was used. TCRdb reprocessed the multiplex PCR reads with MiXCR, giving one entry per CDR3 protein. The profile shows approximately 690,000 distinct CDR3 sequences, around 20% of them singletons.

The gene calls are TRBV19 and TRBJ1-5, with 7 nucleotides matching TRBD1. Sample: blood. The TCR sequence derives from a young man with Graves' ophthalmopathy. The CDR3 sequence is CASSMEGAIQHF. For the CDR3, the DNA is TGTGCCAGTAGTATGGAGGGGGCGATCCAGCATTTT.